The clone carrying this T cell receptor (beta chain) showed up many times. The target antigen is unknown. Quantitative 5'-RACE was performed with molecular barcodes, and it yielded the TCR beta libraries. TCRdb fed the 5' RACE reads into MiXCR, producing one record per CDR3 protein. The data show 150,000 to 200,000 distinct CDR3 sequences, with about 13% seen just once and about 17% held by the top ten. CDR3 length: 13 amino acids. The germline V gene has CDR1 DFQATT and CDR2 SNEGSKA (reference sequence). Unmatched junction bases numbered 7, after V lost 6 bases and J lost 3 bases. The record originates from a study of CD8 T cells in ankylosing spondylitis. Notes on the study in general: Reportedly, significant enrichment of disease-linked clones occurred in matched ankylosing spondylitis synovial fluid. The study identified a TCR beta motif of under ten highly homologous variants that appeared characteristic of ankylosing spondylitis blood. Some motif variants were previously reported in reactive arthritis synovial fluid and blood.

The chain links TRBV20-1 to TRBJ1-2; 7 bases agree with TRBD1. The TCR originated in a male donor with ankylosing spondylitis or in good health (not recorded which). What was sequenced was blood, either unsorted or a sorted T cell fraction (not recorded which). CDR3 in amino acids: CSATRDSYYGYTF. CDR3 coding DNA: TGCAGTGCCACCCGGGACAGCTACTATGGCTACACCTTC.